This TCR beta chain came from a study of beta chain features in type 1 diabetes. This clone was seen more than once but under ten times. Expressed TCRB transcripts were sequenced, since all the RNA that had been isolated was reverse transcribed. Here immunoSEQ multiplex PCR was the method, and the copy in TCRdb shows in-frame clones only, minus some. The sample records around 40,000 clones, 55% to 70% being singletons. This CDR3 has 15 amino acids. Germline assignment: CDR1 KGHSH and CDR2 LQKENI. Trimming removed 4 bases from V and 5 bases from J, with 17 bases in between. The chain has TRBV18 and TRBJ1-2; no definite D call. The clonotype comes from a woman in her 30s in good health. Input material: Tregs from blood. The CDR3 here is CASSHTARRDYGYTF. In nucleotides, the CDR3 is TGTGCCAGCTCACACACCGCGCGGAGGGATTATGGCTACACCTTC.